This TCR beta chain was obtained from a study of regulatory T cells in long-lasting Graves disease. General study points: Persistent disease was characterized by preferential usage of TRBV28, TRBJ1-2 and TRBJ2-5.

A single count supports this clonotype. Its antigen is unknown. Time point denoted: newly diagnosed GD, antithyroid drugs for less than 3 months. Researchers made the TCR library from RNA that was extracted from PBMCs. Trimming took 7 bases from V and 3 from J, leaving 18 bases between them. Germline V gene data show CDR1 as MNHEY and CDR2 as SVGEGT. CDR3 length: 15 amino acids. According to the study, TCR beta libraries were built with iRepertoire HTBI primers and CDR3-region Arm-PCR. TCRdb fed the multiplex PCR reads into MiXCR, producing one record per CDR3 protein. The sample has about 610,000 distinct CDR3 sequences, about 16% seen once. Another study also made use of these data, one on T cells in Graves' hyperthyroidism and ophthalmopathy.

The chain has TRBV6-2 or TRBV6-3 and TRBJ1-1, with D possibly being TRBD1 (6 bases). The sequence was collected from a man aged 18-30 years with Graves disease. The specimen comprised peripheral blood mononuclear cells (PBMCs), sampled at new diagnosis, from a patient treated with antithyroid drugs. CDR3: CASTNIQGAYTEAFF. The DNA for the CDR3 is TGTGCCAGCACTAACATACAGGGCGCGTACACTGAAGCTTTCTTT.